These 29 T cell receptor beta chains came from one sample sequenced in a study of blood T cells in healthy people across ages. It was with a sample-barcoded 5' primer and a J-beta primer mix that a second PCR of about 6 to 11 cycles was run. MiXCR, run by TCRdb on the 5' RACE reads, gives a single entry per CDR3 protein. Counted here are some 1,000,000 distinct CDR3 sequences, under 30% occurring once; the ten biggest clones make up less than 0.85%. This sample also belongs to another study, concerning T cells of mothers and their children.

The sequenced material came from blood. Receptor source: a girl aged 2 to 10 in good health.

The CDR3 region is CASSPLISYEQYF. The CDR3 DNA follows: TGTGCCAGCTCGCCTCTGATCTCCTACGAGCAGTACTTC. This chain connects TRBV28 to TRBJ2-7; D gene uncertain. V lost 8 bases to trimming and J lost 0 bases, with 11 bases between them. The CDR3 is 13 amino acids. CDR1 is MDHEN, CDR2 SYDVKM, per germline. Full variable domain (remainder filled in from reference TRBV28 and TRBJ2-7): DVKVTQSSRYLVKRTGEKVFLECVQDMDHENMFWYRQDPGLGLRLIYFSYDVKMKEKGDIPEGYSVSREKKERFSLILESASTNQTSMYLCASSPLISYEQYFGPGTRLTVT.

This sequence joins TRBV15 and TRBJ2-1; TRBD1 might be the D (6 bases). Germline lookup yields CDR1 LNHNV and CDR2 YYDKDF (reference sequence). Trimming left V 3 bases short and J 5 bases short, with 20 bases between. This CDR3 is 17 amino acids long. CDR3 coding DNA: TGTGCCACCAGCAGGAGTGCAGGGGCCGGTTTAGACAATGAGCAGTTCTTC. This translates into CATSRSAGAGLDNEQFF. Full variable domain (outside the CDR3, taken from reference TRBV15 and TRBJ2-1): DAMVIQNPRYQVTQFGKPVTLSCSQTLNHNVMYWYQQKSSQAPKLLFHYYDKDFNNEADTPDNFQSRRPNTSFCFLDIRSPGLGDTAMYLCATSRSAGAGLDNEQFFGPGTRLTVL.

The chain uses TRBV9 and TRBJ2-3; D is tentatively TRBD1 or TRBD2 (5 bases each). CDR1 and CDR2 (germline): SGDLS, YYNGEE. V was clipped by 3 bases and J by 7 bases, with 9 bases between them. CDR3 size: 12 residues. Here the CDR3 reads CASSGGEHTQYF. Here the CDR3 DNA reads TGTGCCAGCAGCGGAGGGGAACATACGCAGTATTTT. Full variable domain (rest looked up from reference TRBV9 and TRBJ2-3): DSGVTQTPKHLITATGQRVTLRCSPRSGDLSVYWYQQSLDQGLQFLIQYYNGEERAKGNILERFSAQQFPDLHSELNLSSLELGDSALYFCASSGGEHTQYFGPGTRLTVL.

This clonotype was observed a handful of times. The genes are TRBV29-1 and TRBJ2-3; D call uncertain. V lost 3 bases and J lost 0, with 7 bases in between. The germline V gene has CDR1 SQVTM and CDR2 ANQGSEA. This CDR3 comprises 13 residues. CDR3 residues: CSVELLSTDTQYF. The CDR3 coding sequence is TGCAGCGTTGAGCTCTTAAGCACAGATACGCAGTATTTT.

The CDR3 coding sequence is TGTGCCAGCAGCAGACAGGGGACGCATCAGCCCCAGCATTTT. Its translation: CASSRQGTHQPQHF. The chain employs TRBV7-3 and TRBJ1-5; the match to TRBD1 covers 8 bases. CDR3 length: 14 amino acids. The germline gives CDR1 SGHTA, CDR2 FQGTGA. Trimming at V came to 5 bases and at J to 5 bases, leaving 5 bases not matched to a gene.

The rearrangement joins TRBV21-1 to TRBJ1-4; the table's TRBD1 call for D was not verified on the DNA. TRBV21-1 is recorded as a pseudogene. There are 18 residues in the CDR3. CDR3 amino acids: CASSILPGPLPREEKLFF. CDR3 DNA: TGTGCCAGCAGCATCCTGCCCGGGCCCTTACCACGCGAGGAAAAACTGTTTTTT.

This chain uses TRBV7-3 with TRBJ2-1; the match to TRBD1 covers 11 bases. J gave up 2 bases and V 6 bases, and 6 bases lay outside the gene matches. Per the germline V gene, CDR1 is SGHTA and CDR2 is FQGTGA. The CDR3 consists of 16 residues. In nucleotides, the CDR3 is TGTGCCAGCAGTTTGATGGGACAGGGGGCCTACAATGAGCAGTTCTTC. Residues: CASSLMGQGAYNEQFF.

The gene calls are TRBV7-6 and TRBJ2-5; a possible D gene is TRBD2 (5 bases). Trimming removed 4 bases from V and 6 bases from J, with 15 bases in between. Germline V gene data show CDR1 as SGHVS and CDR2 as FNYEAQ. The CDR3 consists of 14 residues. CDR3 protein: CASSSDSYLQTQYF. The CDR3 DNA is TGTGCCAGCAGCTCGGACTCCTATTTGCAGACCCAGTACTTC.

This clonotype was counted only a few times. The rearrangement uses TRBV28 and TRBJ2-1, with TRBD2 identical over 16 bases. Germline loops: CDR1 MDHEN, CDR2 SYDVKM. CDR3 length: 18 residues. Losses at the gene ends were 6 bases for V and 6 bases for J; bases not matched to a gene: 11. CDR3 nucleotide sequence: TGTGCCAGCAGCAACCCGGGACTAGCGGGAGGGCCACGCAATGAGCAGTTCTTC. It encodes CASSNPGLAGGPRNEQFF.

This clonotype was counted between two and nine times. The V gene is TRBV6-2 or TRBV6-3, the J gene TRBJ2-1; D might be TRBD1 (6 bases). This CDR3 region has 14 residues. Germline lookup yields CDR1 MNHEY and CDR2 SVGEGT. V was clipped by 2 bases and J by 4 bases, with 9 bases between them. CDR3 bases: TGTGCCAGCAGTTACAGGACAGATTACAATGAGCAGTTCTTC. This codes for CASSYRTDYNEQFF.

The gene calls are TRBV25-1 and TRBJ2-5, with 7 nucleotides matching TRBD2. V trimming: 3 bases; J trimming: 9 bases; junction bases outside the gene matches: 7. CDR1 MGHDK and CDR2 SYGVNS come from the germline V gene. This CDR3 is 13 amino acids long. As DNA, the CDR3 is TGTGCCAGCAGTGATTTACCCGCGGGGGCCCAGTACTTC. Its protein product is CASSDLPAGAQYF.

In its sample, this clonotype was seen a few times. This chain uses TRBV2 with TRBJ2-7; no clear D gene. This CDR3 is 12 amino acids long. Germline lookup yields CDR1 SNHLY and CDR2 FYNNEI. Trimming cost V 7 bases and J 3 bases, with 10 bases left between them. The CDR3 reads CASKGGYYEQYF. CDR3 coding DNA: TGTGCCAGCAAGGGCGGTTACTACGAGCAGTACTTC.

The chain uses TRBV29-1 and TRBJ1-1; no reliable D call. This CDR3 region has 17 residues. V was shortened by 7 bases and J by 2 bases, with 26 bases between the two germline ends. The germline CDR1 and CDR2 sequences are SQVTM and ANQGSEA. The CDR3 region has the DNA TGCAGCGCCGACGTGCTGGGGAACCCAATCTTCAACACTGAAGCTTTCTTT. This codes for CSADVLGNPIFNTEAFF. The complete variable domain, with remaining parts taken from reference TRBV29-1 and TRBJ1-1, reads SAVISQKPSRDICQRGTSLTIQCQVDSQVTMMFWYRQQPGQSLTLIATANQGSEATYESGFVIDKFPISRPNLTFSTLTVSNMSPEDSSIYLCSADVLGNPIFNTEAFFGQGTRLTVV.

This clonotype came up a few times. The J gene is TRBJ2-5, the V gene TRBV9; 7 bases fit TRBD2. Germline V gives CDR1 SGDLS, CDR2 YYNGEE. This CDR3 spans 16 amino acids. Trimming removed 0 bases from V and 9 bases from J; junction bases left unmatched: 14. CDR3 sequence (DNA): TGTGCCAGCAGCGTAGTTTCTGCGGGAGAAGGGGAGGCCCAGTACTTC. As protein: CASSVVSAGEGEAQYF.

This clonotype came up a few times. The rearrangement links TRBV27 to TRBJ2-5; D remains ambiguous. This CDR3 is built from 14 residues. Germline V lookup: CDR1 MNHEY, CDR2 SMNVEV (reference sequence). Trimming pared 3 bases from V and 5 bases from J, leaving 13 bases between. The CDR3 DNA sequence: TGTGCCAGCAGTTTTCACCACACCAGTGAGACCCAGTACTTC. Protein sequence: CASSFHHTSETQYF.

The chain combines TRBV29-1 with TRBJ1-1; D gene ambiguous. V was shortened by 6 bases and J by 2 bases, with 10 bases between the two germline ends. Germline loops: CDR1 SQVTM, CDR2 ANQGSEA. This CDR3 has 12 amino acids. The DNA of the CDR3 is TGCAGCGTAATGTCGCGTAACACTGAAGCTTTCTTT. Residues: CSVMSRNTEAFF.

This clonotype was counted between two and nine times. One end of the junction fails to match germline, which may point to a read error. The rearrangement joins TRBV27 to TRBJ2-7; D is perhaps TRBD1 or TRBD2 (5 bases each). There are 13 residues in the CDR3. Germline V gives CDR1 MNHEY, CDR2 SMNVEV (reference sequence). CDR3 sequence reads: CAGRDPLDLRWHF. In DNA form, the CDR3 reads TGTGCCGGCAGGGACCCCTTGGACCTCCGATGGCACTTC.

The rearrangement joins TRBV7-9 to TRBJ2-2, with D uncertain. Germline values: CDR1 SEHNR, CDR2 FQNEAQ (reference sequence). The CDR3 spans 15 residues. Trimming took off 6 bases at V and 6 bases at J, with 17 bases between the two ends. CDR3 amino acids: CASSRRTDFPGELFF. For the CDR3, the DNA is TGTGCCAGCAGTCGACGGACCGACTTCCCCGGGGAGCTGTTTTTT. The full variable domain, rest sourced from reference TRBV7-9 and TRBJ2-2, is DTGVSQNPRHKITKRGQNVTFRCDPISEHNRLYWYRQTLGQGPEFLTYFQNEAQLEKSRLLSDRFSAERPKGSFSTLEIQRTEQGDSAMYLCASSRRTDFPGELFFGEGSRLTVL.

The V call is TRBV29-1, the J call TRBJ2-1; 7 bases fit TRBD2. The CDR3 sequence is 14 residues long. Germline V gives CDR1 SQVTM, CDR2 ANQGSEA. V was clipped by 3 bases and J by 6 bases; unmatched bases: 8. The CDR3 DNA is TGCAGCGTTGATCAGGCGGGAGATCTCAATGAGCAGTTCTTC. Encoded protein: CSVDQAGDLNEQFF.

This chain connects TRBV12-3 or TRBV12-4 to TRBJ2-1; 7 bases agree with TRBD1. Unmatched junction bases numbered 6, after V lost 6 bases and J lost 4 bases. The CDR3 spans 14 residues. The CDR3 DNA sequence: TGTGCCAGCAGCTCCGAGGGGGCGTACAATGAGCAGTTCTTC. Its translation is CASSSEGAYNEQFF.

The chain has TRBV5-5 and TRBJ2-7; D is unclear. The CDR3 covers 14 residues. Germline lookup yields CDR1 SGHKS and CDR2 YYEKEE (reference sequence). V lost 4 bases and J lost 5, with 16 bases in between. CDR3 DNA sequence: TGTGCCAGCAGCCCCCGAGTAGCCTCAAACGAGCAGTACTTC. It translates to CASSPRVASNEQYF. The whole variable domain, filled in from reference TRBV5-5 and TRBJ2-7, reads DAGVTQSPTHLIKTRGQQVTLRCSPISGHKSVSWYQQVLGQGPQFIFQYYEKEERGRGNFPDRFSARQFPNYSSELNVNALLLGDSALYLCASSPRVASNEQYFGPGTRLTVT.

This clonotype was picked up a small number of times. The J gene is TRBJ2-2, the V gene TRBV9, with 14 bases that match TRBD2. CDR3 length: 16 amino acids. Trimming at V came to 6 bases and at J to 5 bases, leaving 6 bases not matched to a gene. The germline V gene encodes CDR1 SGDLS and CDR2 YYNGEE. CDR3 nucleotide sequence: TGTGCCAGCACCCCAGGACTAGCGGGGGGAACCGGGGAGCTGTTTTTT. It is translated as CASTPGLAGGTGELFF.

The chain combines TRBV4-3 with TRBJ2-5; no reliable D call. TRBJ2-7 explains the end of the DNA better; the J call may be wrong. Germline V CDR1 and CDR2: LGHNA, YSLEER. The CDR3 is 16 amino acids. CDR3: CASSQDSYGSSNEQYF. The CDR3 DNA reads as TGCGCCAGCAGCCAAGATTCTTATGGGTCGTCGAACGAGCAGTACTTC.

The rearrangement uses TRBV4-1 and TRBJ1-2, with D tentatively TRBD1 (6 bases). Germline V gene lookup returns CDR1 MGHRA and CDR2 YSYEKL. This CDR3 spans 15 amino acids. Trimming took 6 bases from V and 8 from J, leaving 22 bases between them. The CDR3 sequence: CASSSLQGHQKGYTF. The CDR3 coding sequence is TGCGCCAGCAGTTCCTTACAGGGCCATCAGAAAGGCTACACCTTC.

To note about this clonotype: One junction end disagrees with the germline gene, perhaps due to a read error. The chain links TRBV28 to TRBJ2-5; D unresolved. Looked up from germline, CDR1 is MDHEN and CDR2 is SYDVKM. This CDR3 contains 12 residues. CDR3 sequence: CASSSAGPPSHF. For the CDR3, the DNA is TGTGCCAGCAGTTCGGCAGGACCCCCTTCCCACTTC. Using reference TRBV28 and TRBJ2-5 for the parts outside the CDR3, the full variable domain is DVKVTQSSRYLVKRTGEKVFLECVQDMDHENMFWYRQDPGLGLRLIYFSYDVKMKEKGDIPEGYSVSREKKERFSLILESASTNQTSMYLCASSSAGPPSHFGPGTRLLVL.

This clonotype was recorded a few times. The genes are TRBV12-3 or TRBV12-4 and TRBJ1-1; D is unresolved. There are 14 residues in the CDR3. Trimming pared 4 bases from V and 1 base from J, leaving 10 bases between. The CDR3 DNA sequence: TGTGCCAGCAGTTCTCTATTGAGGAACACTGAAGCTTTCTTT. Translated, it gives CASSSLLRNTEAFF.

V and J are TRBV28 and TRBJ2-7, with 9 bases matching TRBD2. Germline V gene data show CDR1 as MDHEN and CDR2 as SYDVKM. This CDR3 is 15 amino acids long. J was trimmed by 3 bases and V by 7 bases; bases with no gene match: 10. The CDR3 is CASISGTSIVYEQYF. The CDR3 DNA sequence: TGTGCCAGCATTTCCGGGACTAGCATAGTCTACGAGCAGTACTTC.

The chain links TRBV28 to TRBJ1-1; D is unresolved. The CDR3 is 11 amino acids. The germline V and J ends were trimmed by 10 bases and 3 bases, with 9 bases remaining between them. Germline V gives CDR1 MDHEN, CDR2 SYDVKM. The CDR3 loop is CATRRDTEAFF. CDR3 nucleotide sequence: TGTGCCACCCGGAGGGACACTGAAGCTTTCTTT.

In its sample, this clonotype was seen a few times. V gene TRBV2 combines with J gene TRBJ1-5; TRBD1 is a possible D gene (5 bases). Per germline, CDR1 SNHLY and CDR2 FYNNEI. Trimming cost V 4 bases and J 7 bases, with 14 bases left between them. This CDR3 contains 14 residues. The CDR3 nucleotides read TGTGCCAGCAGTGGGGGTCAGGGCGGCCAGCCCCAGCATTTT. It encodes CASSGGQGGQPQHF.